This T cell receptor (beta chain) was retrieved from a study of T cell responses to AZD1222 COVID-19 vaccine. The wider study: The analysis combined second doses at about 4 or about 12 weeks. Study-level findings and limits: Clonal diversity may have been underestimated in mostly white British donors.

Details on this clone: Its antigen remains unknown.

This CDR3 spans 13 amino acids. V lost 3 bases and J 1 base, leaving 6 bases between the germline ends. Germline lookup yields CDR1 KGHSH and CDR2 LQKENI. Here immunoSEQ multiplex PCR was the method, and the copy in TCRdb shows in-frame clones only, minus some. Here the sample spans roughly 86,000 clones, 85% to 90% being singletons. The clonotype comes from an adult in good health. This chain connects TRBV18 to TRBJ1-1; possibly TRBD1 for D (5 bases). Sequenced material: peripheral blood, taken on day 0 of AZD1222 vaccination. CDR3 region: CASSPQGNTEAFF. The DNA of the CDR3 is TGTGCCAGCTCACCTCAGGGGAACACTGAAGCTTTCTTT.